This T cell receptor (beta chain) emerged from a study of CD8+ T cells in alopecia areata. cDNA prepared by RNA extraction and subsequent reverse transcription served as the template for sequencing. Using immunoSEQ multiplex PCR, the repertoire was profiled, and TCRdb retains in-frame clones only, with some absent. The sample consists of 150,000 or so clones, just over 65% of them appearing once. This clone was seen a handful of times. CD4+ and CD8+ T cells were sorted from PBMCs. This sequence originates from a human donor with alopecia areata. Sequenced material: CD8+ T cells sorted from blood, taken at week 0.

In DNA form, the CDR3 reads TGTGCCACCAGCAGAGATAGGGGTGCAGGGGGCTTCCCCTACAATGAGCAGTTCTTC. Protein: CATSRDRGAGGFPYNEQFF. V gene TRBV15 combines with J gene TRBJ2-1; 8 bases are a match to TRBD1. The CDR3 contains 19 residues. Germline V CDR1 and CDR2: LNHNV, YYDKDF (reference sequence). Losses at the gene ends were 0 bases for V and 2 bases for J; bases not matched to a gene: 12.